Shown below are 19 T cell receptor beta chains from a single sample sequenced in a study of prognosis after radiotherapy for stage I lung cancer. Multiplex PCR, run in two rounds, amplified TCR beta CDR3 from genomic DNA. Gene-specific primers for each TRBV and TRBJ gene drove first-round PCR. TCRdb independently ran MiXCR on the multiplex PCR reads; one entry per CDR3 protein. The data show about 12,000 distinct CDR3 sequences, around two fifths seen once. The material was PBMCs, obtained before or after stereotactic body radiation therapy (not recorded which). These receptors came from a donor aged 50 or older with non-small cell lung cancer.

In nucleotides, the CDR3 is TGTGGCACCTCCCTAGCGGGAGGTTACGAGCAGTACTTC. Translation gives CGTSLAGGYEQYF. The chain carries TRBV19 and TRBJ2-7, with 11 bases identical to TRBD2. Germline loops: CDR1 LNHDA, CDR2 SQIVND (reference sequence). This CDR3 has 13 amino acids.

Regarding this clonotype: The junction departs from germline at one end; a sequencing error may be responsible. V gene TRBV12-3 or TRBV12-4 combines with J gene TRBJ1-1, with 7 bases fitting TRBD1. This CDR3 contains 16 residues. CDR3 DNA sequence: TGTGCTAGCATGAGCCTGAGGGGGCGCGGGTCCACTGAAGCTTTCTTT. It translates to CASMSLRGRGSTEAFF.

As regards this clonotype: A much larger clone lies one base from this, so it may be a read error. The V gene is TRBV7-2, the J gene TRBJ2-5; 9 nucleotides line up with TRBD2. The germline V gene has CDR1 SGHTA and CDR2 FQGNSA. The CDR3 sequence is 15 residues long. Losses at the gene ends were 2 bases for V and 6 bases for J; bases not matched to a gene: 7. The CDR3 loop is CASSLFSGRMQTQYF. CDR3 bases: TGTGCCAGCAGCTTATTTAGCGGGAGAATGCAGACCCAGTACTTC.

Concerning this clonotype itself: The junction shows a germline mismatch at one end, possibly a read error. This rearrangement joins TRBV11-2 to TRBJ2-3, with D possibly TRBD1 on 5 matching bases. This CDR3 contains 16 residues. Germline CDR1 and CDR2: SGHAT and FQNNGV. DNA for the CDR3: TGTTCCAGCAGCCGACGTATTGGGGCAGAAGTAGATACGCAGTATTTT. It specifies CSSSRRIGAEVDTQYF. The full variable domain, rest sourced from reference TRBV11-2 and TRBJ2-3, is EAGVAQSPRYKIIEKRQSVAFWCNPISGHATLYWYQQILGQGPKLLIQFQNNGVVDDSQLPKDRFSAERLKGVDSTLKIQPAKLEDSAVYLCSSSRRIGAEVDTQYFGPGTRLTVL.

V gene TRBV29-1 combines with J gene TRBJ2-1; tentative D call: TRBD1 (6 bases). The germline V gene encodes CDR1 SQVTM and CDR2 ANQGSEA. The length of the CDR3 is 14 residues. Trimming took off 8 bases at V and 4 bases at J, with 18 bases between the two ends. The CDR3 sequence: CSFDWTEGYNEQFF. The CDR3 DNA follows: TGCAGCTTCGACTGGACAGAGGGATACAATGAGCAGTTCTTC.

The chain is built from TRBV6-5 and TRBJ2-1; D possibly corresponds to TRBD2 (6 bases). Germline assignment: CDR1 MNHEY and CDR2 SVGAGI. Trimming shortened V by 0 bases and J by 0 bases, and 9 bases separated the two germline ends. This CDR3 is 16 amino acids long. In DNA form, the CDR3 reads TGTGCCAGCAGTTACTCGGGGGGTAGCTCCTACAATGAGCAGTTCTTC. Its protein product is CASSYSGGSSYNEQFF.

This sequence joins TRBV6-2 or TRBV6-3 and TRBJ2-7; tentatively, D is TRBD1 or TRBD2 (5 bases each). Trimming shortened V by 5 bases and J by 2 bases, and 16 bases separated the two germline ends. Per the germline V gene, CDR1 is MNHEY and CDR2 is SVGEGT. The CDR3 has 15 amino acids. CDR3 sequence: CASSEGQGEAYEQYF. In DNA form, the CDR3 reads TGTGCCAGCAGTGAAGGGCAGGGAGAAGCCTACGAGCAGTACTTC.

In DNA, the CDR3 is TGTGCCAGCAGTCTCTCAACAGGGTCAGGCTACGAGCAGTACTTC. Its translation: CASSLSTGSGYEQYF. V usage is TRBV12-3 or TRBV12-4 and J usage is TRBJ2-7, with D possibly being TRBD1 (6 bases). V shed 5 bases and J shed 3 bases, with 17 bases lying between them. This CDR3 region has 15 residues.

By sample share, this clonotype is medium-sized. The chain links TRBV2 to TRBJ1-2; 10 bases fit TRBD1. The CDR3 is made up of 12 amino acids. The V gene's germline CDR1 is SNHLY and CDR2 FYNNEI. Trimming cost V 1 base and J 13 bases; bases outside gene matches: 3. This chain's CDR3 is CASSEEGQGFTF. The CDR3 nucleotides read TGTGCCAGCAGTGAAGAGGGACAGGGGTTCACCTTC.

This clonotype was counted at least ten times. This sequence joins TRBV7-9 and TRBJ2-5; a weak D match, TRBD1 (6 bases). This CDR3 spans 17 amino acids. CDR1 and CDR2 (germline): SEHNR, FQNEAQ (reference sequence). Deletions cut 5 bases from V and 5 bases from J, with 24 bases between. The DNA for the CDR3 is TGTGCCAGCAGCCCCCGGTTTACGGGCAGGGGATTGGAGACCCAGTACTTC. Its protein is CASSPRFTGRGLETQYF.

This clonotype showed up just a few times. The chain links TRBV6-2 or TRBV6-3 to TRBJ1-2; D gene uncertain. The CDR3 length is 15 residues. V lost 6 bases to trimming and J lost 6 bases, with 20 bases between them. The germline V gene has CDR1 MNHEY and CDR2 SVGEGT. The CDR3 DNA is TGTGCCAGCAGCTACACGACGAAAGGGCTGGATGGCTACACCTTC. Translating gives CASSYTTKGLDGYTF.

This clonotype was seen at least ten times. The chain combines TRBV2 with TRBJ1-5; D is undetermined. This CDR3 has 15 residues. V shed 4 bases and J shed 0 bases, with 10 bases lying between them. CDR1 SNHLY and CDR2 FYNNEI come from the germline V gene. CDR3 amino acids: CASSVEGNSNQPQHF. CDR3 DNA: TGTGCCAGCAGTGTGGAAGGGAATAGCAATCAGCCCCAGCATTTT.

This clonotype was seen a few times. This may arise from a read error, as a much more abundant clone is one base away. The chain uses TRBV5-6 and TRBJ2-1; 8 nucleotides agree with TRBD2. The CDR3 loop spans 15 amino acids. Germline CDR1 SGHDT, CDR2 YYEEEE. CDR3 residues: CAISSQSGSGDEQFF. Here the CDR3 DNA reads TGTGCCATCAGCTCGCAGAGCGGGAGCGGGGATGAGCAGTTCTTC.

The chain couples TRBV6-7 to TRBJ1-3; possible D gene TRBD1, 6 bases. TRBV6-7 is identified as an open reading frame with a role that is uncertain. The CDR3 runs to 15 residues. V was trimmed by 4 bases and J by 4 bases, leaving 14 bases between them. DNA for the CDR3: TGTGCCAGCAGTTCTCAAACGACAGGAGGAAACACCATATATTTT. Amino acid sequence: CASSSQTTGGNTIYF.

This clonotype was picked up many times. The CDR3 region has the DNA TGTGCCTGGAGTGTACAGGGGGGCACAGATACGCAGTATTTT. The encoded protein is CAWSVQGGTDTQYF. V gene TRBV30 combines with J gene TRBJ2-3, with 8 bases identical to TRBD1. The CDR3 covers 14 residues. Germline CDR1 reads GTSNPN; CDR2 reads SVGIG (reference sequence). Germline trimming cut 0 bases from V and 1 base from J; bases unmatched to any gene: 0.

The chain employs TRBV6-4 and TRBJ2-3; TRBD2 is a possible D gene (7 bases). Trimming pared 2 bases from V and 1 base from J, leaving 22 bases between. CDR3 length: 19 amino acids. Germline V gene sequence: CDR1 MRHNA, CDR2 SNTAGT. The chain's CDR3 is CASSDPKGGGIEGTDTQYF. The CDR3 nucleotides read TGTGCCAGCAGTGACCCAAAGGGGGGGGGGATCGAAGGCACAGATACGCAGTATTTT.

This clonotype occurred many times. This rearrangement joins TRBV2 to TRBJ2-3, with 10 bases identical to TRBD2. The germline CDR1 and CDR2 sequences are SNHLY and FYNNEI. The CDR3 runs to 15 residues. With 2 bases clipped from V and 6 bases from J, the junction kept 5 bases outside the gene matches. Here the CDR3 DNA reads TGTGCCAGCAGTGAATTACTAGCGGGAATGGATACGCAGTATTTT. This codes for CASSELLAGMDTQYF.

This clonotype is termed medium-sized. The rearrangement joins TRBV28 to TRBJ2-2, with D possibly TRBD2 on 7 matching bases. This CDR3 contains 17 residues. The ends were cut back, 4 bases at V and 6 bases at J, with 21 bases in the middle. Germline CDR1 and CDR2: MDHEN and SYDVKM. This CDR3 reads CASSSPWDYQGSGELFF. DNA for the CDR3: TGTGCCAGCAGTTCCCCTTGGGACTACCAGGGGTCCGGGGAGCTGTTTTTT.

This clonotype is medium-sized within its sample. V and J are TRBV20-1 and TRBJ1-3; possible D gene TRBD1, 5 bases. This CDR3 region has 14 residues. Germline V CDR1 and CDR2: DFQATT, SNEGSKA (reference sequence). The V end was cut by 6 bases, the J end by 0 bases, with 12 bases between. CDR3 sequence reads: CSANRDGSGNTIYF. CDR3 coding DNA: TGCAGTGCCAACCGGGACGGCTCTGGAAACACCATATATTTT.